The sample holds a few counts of the clone carrying this TCR beta chain. Expressed TCRB transcripts were sequenced, since all the RNA that had been isolated was reverse transcribed. TCRdb's copy holds only in-frame clones and misses some; the assay was immunoSEQ multiplex PCR. The profile shows 350,000 to 450,000 clones, roughly 16% of them singletons. The V and J ends lost 2 bases and 4 bases respectively, with 9 bases between them. This CDR3 comprises 14 residues. Per the germline V gene, CDR1 is MNHEY and CDR2 is SMNVEV (reference sequence). The source of the sample is a study of beta chain features in type 1 diabetes.

V usage is TRBV27 and J usage is TRBJ2-1; tentatively, D is TRBD2 (5 bases). Sequenced sample: naive CD4+ T cells from blood. The source of this sequence is a woman aged 18-30 years in good health. The CDR3 DNA sequence: TGTGCCAGCAGTTTACTGGGAGTATACAATGAGCAGTTCTTC. As protein: CASSLLGVYNEQFF.